Listed below are T cell receptor beta chains from one sample, sequenced in a study of blood T cell repertoires in COVID-19. Sequencing used immunoSEQ multiplex PCR; TCRdb keeps in-frame clones, though not all of them. The data show more than 45,000 clones, roughly 85% seen once. Specimen: peripheral blood. The receptors derive from an elderly man with acute or convalescent COVID-19. The CDR3 runs from the conserved cysteine through the conserved F or W. D genes are given only for firm matches. Clone size is shown for a subset of rows, as once, few, many or a class of expanded clone.

size: once
J: TRBJ1-6
V: TRBV5-5
D: NA
DNA: TGTGCCAGCAGCTTCGGAGATGAAGGCAATTCACCCCTCCACTTT
CDR3: CASSFGDEGNSPLHF

size: NA
J: TRBJ2-5
V: TRBV11-3
D: NA
DNA: TGTGCCAGCAGCTTAGGAGCCTCAGGGGAGACCCAGTACTTC
CDR3: CASSLGASGETQYF

size: NA
J: TRBJ1-1
V: TRBV19
D: NA
DNA: TGTGCCAGTAGTTCCCCGACGGAGACCGGGGGTGAAGCTTTCTTT
CDR3: CASSSPTETGGEAFF

size: NA
J: TRBJ2-2
V: TRBV9
D: NA
DNA: TGTGCCAGCAGCAATAGCGCGAACACCGGGGAGCTGTTTTTT
CDR3: CASSNSANTGELFF

size: NA
J: TRBJ1-1
V: TRBV12-3/TRBV12-4
D: NA
DNA: TGTGCCATACAGGGCGCGATGCGGACTGAAGCTTTCTTT
CDR3: CAIQGAMRTEAFF

size: NA
J: TRBJ2-7
V: TRBV3-1/TRBV3-2
D: TRBD2
DNA: TGTGCCAGCAGCCTGCTCCCGACTAGCGGTGTCTACGAGCAGTACTTC
CDR3: CASSLLPTSGVYEQYF

size: NA
J: TRBJ1-2
V: TRBV7-2
D: NA
DNA: TGTGCCAGCAGCTTAGGGGGACATTCGTATGGCTACACCTTC
CDR3: CASSLGGHSYGYTF

size: NA
J: TRBJ2-1
V: TRBV11-3
D: TRBD1
DNA: TGTGCCAGCAGCCGACGACAGGGGAATGAGCAGTTCTTC
CDR3: CASSRRQGNEQFF

size: few
J: TRBJ1-1
V: TRBV25-1
D: NA
DNA: TGTGCCAGCAGTGAATGGCGGAAGAACACTGAAGCTTTCTTT
CDR3: CASSEWRKNTEAFF

size: once
J: TRBJ1-1
V: TRBV14
D: NA
DNA: TGTGCCAGCAGCCAAGGAGGATACGGCACTGAAGCTTTCTTT
CDR3: CASSQGGYGTEAFF

size: NA
J: TRBJ2-1
V: TRBV3-1/TRBV3-2
D: NA
DNA: TGTGCCAGCAGCCCGACAGGTTCTGAGCAGTTCTTC
CDR3: CASSPTGSEQFF

size: NA
J: TRBJ2-7
V: TRBV9
D: TRBD2
DNA: TGTGCCAGCAGCGTTCTAGCGGGGGGTTCCTACGAGCAGTACTTC
CDR3: CASSVLAGGSYEQYF

size: NA
J: TRBJ2-5
V: TRBV5-5
D: TRBD1
DNA: TGTGCCAGCAGCTCCCGGGACAGGGGGCGGGAGGAGACCCAGTACTTC
CDR3: CASSSRDRGREETQYF

size: NA
J: TRBJ1-1
V: TRBV10-2
D: TRBD1
DNA: TGCGCCAGCAGTTTGGACAGGGGAGGGACTGAAGCTTTCTTT
CDR3: CASSLDRGGTEAFF

size: once
J: TRBJ1-4
V: TRBV7-8
D: TRBD1
DNA: TGTGCCAGCAGCAAAAACAGGGGAGGAGGTGAAAAACTGTTTTTT
CDR3: CASSKNRGGGEKLFF

size: NA
J: TRBJ2-1
V: TRBV7-2
D: TRBD2
DNA: TGTGCCAGCAGCCGTTCTGTAGCGGGGGGCTACAATGAGCAGTTCTTC
CDR3: CASSRSVAGGYNEQFF

size: NA
J: TRBJ2-7
V: TRBV9
D: TRBD1
DNA: TGTGCCAGCAGCGTAGCAACAGGGGGCTACGAGCAGTACTTC
CDR3: CASSVATGGYEQYF

size: few
J: TRBJ1-6
V: TRBV9
D: TRBD1
DNA: TGTGCCAGCAGCGTAGGGCAGGGGGATTCACCCCTCCACTTT
CDR3: CASSVGQGDSPLHF

size: NA
J: TRBJ2-1
V: TRBV7-6
D: TRBD2
DNA: TGTGCCAGCAGCCCGGGGGCGGGGGGGATCTACAATGAGCAGTTCTTC
CDR3: CASSPGAGGIYNEQFF

size: few
J: TRBJ1-6
V: TRBV7-8
D: NA
DNA: TGTGCCAGCAGCCATCTCAATTCACCCCTCCACTTT
CDR3: CASSHLNSPLHF

size: NA
J: TRBJ2-5
V: TRBV19
D: NA
DNA: TGTGCCAGTAGTAACCGCGGCGGCCTTCAAGAGACCCAGTACTTC
CDR3: CASSNRGGLQETQYF

size: few
J: TRBJ2-5
V: TRBV18
D: NA
DNA: TGTGCCAGCTCACCACCAGAACAGGTGTACCAAGAGACCCAGTACTTC
CDR3: CASSPPEQVYQETQYF

size: NA
J: TRBJ2-4
V: TRBV10-3
D: TRBD1
DNA: TGTGCCATCAGCGCTTCCGGGACAGGGGCGGCCATTCAGTACTTC
CDR3: CAISASGTGAAIQYF

size: NA
J: TRBJ2-7
V: TRBV5-6
D: NA
DNA: TGTGCCAGCAGCTTGGGAGTTTACGAGCAGTACTTC
CDR3: CASSLGVYEQYF

size: NA
J: TRBJ2-1
V: TRBV7-2
D: TRBD2
DNA: TGTGCCAGCACCCAAAATGGGCTAGCGGGGAAGAGCTCCTACAATGAGCAGTTCTTC
CDR3: CASTQNGLAGKSSYNEQFF

size: few
J: TRBJ2-1
V: TRBV15
D: TRBD2
DNA: TGTGCCACCAGCAGAGATTGGGCTAGCGGGGGGGCCTACAATGAGCAGTTCTTC
CDR3: CATSRDWASGGAYNEQFF

size: NA
J: TRBJ2-1
V: TRBV6-2/TRBV6-3
D: TRBD1
DNA: TGTGCCAGCAGTTACTCACAGGGGCCCTACCCGCTTAACAATGAGCAGTTCTTC
CDR3: CASSYSQGPYPLNNEQFF